Following are 18 T cell receptor beta chains from one sample sequenced in a study of blood T cell repertoires in COVID-19. Data came from immunoSEQ multiplex PCR; TCRdb stores just in-frame clones and leaves some out. The sample records approximately 350,000 clones, roughly 87% being singletons. The sample comprised PBMCs or T cells enriched from blood (not recorded which). The receptors here all came from a woman between 45 and 65 years old who had recovered from COVID-19.

This clone was seen once. This chain links TRBV5-5 with TRBJ1-2; 7 positions agree with TRBD1. Germline assignment: CDR1 SGHKS and CDR2 YYEKEE (reference sequence). V shed 4 bases, J shed 9 bases, and the junction held 6 bases outside the gene matches. CDR3 length equals 12 residues. The chain's CDR3 is CASSPTDRRYTF. CDR3 DNA: TGTGCCAGCAGCCCGACGGACAGGCGCTACACCTTC.

The chain couples TRBV2 to TRBJ1-2, with D tentatively TRBD1 (5 bases). V dropped 4 bases and J dropped 2 bases, with 11 bases sitting between them. Germline V gene lookup returns CDR1 SNHLY and CDR2 FYNNEI. The length of the CDR3 is 14 residues. This chain's CDR3 is CASSGREGNYGYTF. In nucleotides, the CDR3 is TGTGCCAGCAGTGGAAGGGAGGGGAACTATGGCTACACCTTC.

The chain combines TRBV5-8 with TRBJ2-3; 13 bases align to TRBD2. Per the germline V gene, CDR1 is SGHTS and CDR2 is YDEGEE. J was trimmed by 4 bases and V by 1 base; bases with no gene match: 6. This CDR3 is 17 amino acids long. This CDR3 reads CASSLTSGGAMPDTQYF. The CDR3 DNA reads TGTGCCAGCAGCTTGACTAGCGGGGGGGCCATGCCAGATACGCAGTATTTT.

The chain carries TRBV5-1 and TRBJ1-1; 7 bases are shared with TRBD1. The germline CDR1 and CDR2 sequences are SGHRS and YFSETQ. V was clipped by 4 bases and J by 0 bases; unmatched bases: 9. The CDR3 length is 16 residues. CDR3 residues: CASSRGQDRVNTEAFF. The CDR3, as DNA: TGCGCCAGCAGCAGGGGGCAAGACAGGGTGAACACTGAAGCTTTCTTT.

The chain recombines TRBV7-6 with TRBJ2-7, with 9 positions matching TRBD1. The V and J ends lost 0 bases and 2 bases, in that order; junction bases with no gene match: 8. CDR1 is SGHVS, CDR2 FNYEAQ, per germline. This CDR3 spans 17 amino acids. This CDR3 is CASSLAAGTGSAYEQYF. CDR3 bases: TGTGCCAGCAGCTTAGCGGCCGGGACAGGGTCTGCCTACGAGCAGTACTTC.

This chain links TRBV10-3 with TRBJ1-1, with 7 positions matching TRBD1. CDR1 is ENHRY and CDR2 is SYGVKD in the germline V gene. The CDR3 has 14 amino acids. Losses at the gene ends were 6 bases for V and 0 bases for J; bases not matched to a gene: 4. The CDR3 region has the DNA TGTGCCATCAGCATGACAGGGATGAACACTGAAGCTTTCTTT. Encoded protein: CAISMTGMNTEAFF.

This clone was counted once. The rearrangement joins TRBV5-6 to TRBJ2-5; D is uncertain. The CDR3 spans 14 residues. The V end was cut by 4 bases, the J end by 3 bases, with 13 bases between. CDR1 and CDR2 (germline): SGHDT, YYEEEE. In DNA, the CDR3 is TGTGCCAGCAGCCCCGTGGGCCCGAAAGAGACCCAGTACTTC. Residues: CASSPVGPKETQYF. Drawing the rest from reference TRBV5-6 and TRBJ2-5, the complete variable domain is DAGVTQSPTHLIKTRGQQVTLRCSPKSGHDTVSWYQQALGQGPQFIFQYYEEEERQRGNFPDRFSGHQFPNYSSELNVNALLLGDSALYLCASSPVGPKETQYFGPGTRLLVL.

This clone came up once. The chain has TRBV5-8 and TRBJ1-2; D not certain. V lost 5 bases to trimming and J lost 0 bases, with 17 bases between them. The CDR3 totals 16 residues. In germline, CDR1 is SGHTS, CDR2 YDEGEE. The CDR3 sequence: CASSYLMSLANYGYTF. In DNA form, the CDR3 reads TGTGCCAGCAGTTACTTGATGAGCCTCGCTAACTATGGCTACACCTTC. Complete variable domain (other parts from reference TRBV5-8 and TRBJ1-2): EAGVTQSPTHLIKTRGQQATLRCSPISGHTSVYWYQQALGLGLQFLLWYDEGEERNRGNFPPRFSGRQFPNYSSELNVNALELEDSALYLCASSYLMSLANYGYTFGSGTRLTVV.

V is TRBV28 and J is TRBJ2-5, with 9 bases lining up with TRBD1. The V gene's germline CDR1 is MDHEN and CDR2 SYDVKM. The CDR3 is made up of 15 amino acids. The V and J ends lost 4 bases and 2 bases, in that order; junction bases with no gene match: 5. CDR3: CASSSTGGLQETQYF. CDR3 DNA: TGTGCCAGCAGTTCGACAGGGGGATTACAAGAGACCCAGTACTTC. Complete variable domain (other parts from reference TRBV28 and TRBJ2-5): DVKVTQSSRYLVKRTGEKVFLECVQDMDHENMFWYRQDPGLGLRLIYFSYDVKMKEKGDIPEGYSVSREKKERFSLILESASTNQTSMYLCASSSTGGLQETQYFGPGTRLLVL.

The rearrangement uses TRBV11-2 and TRBJ1-2, with unresolved D. Trimming took off 5 bases at V and 5 bases at J, with 12 bases between the two ends. The CDR3 length is 13 residues. Germline-derived CDR1 and CDR2 are SGHAT and FQNNGV. The CDR3 coding sequence is TGTGCCAGCAGCCCCAACTCTCGGTATGGCTACACCTTC. Amino acid sequence: CASSPNSRYGYTF.

The genes are TRBV5-8 and TRBJ2-4; tentatively, D is TRBD2 (6 bases). Trimming took off 2 bases at V and 0 bases at J, with 15 bases between the two ends. Germline lookup yields CDR1 SGHTS and CDR2 YDEGEE. The CDR3 runs 17 residues. CDR3 residues: CASSLRAGLPAKNIQYF. DNA for the CDR3: TGTGCCAGCAGCTTAAGGGCGGGACTTCCAGCCAAAAACATTCAGTACTTC.

The J gene is TRBJ1-3, the V gene TRBV5-6; the D is unclear. Between the trimmed V and J ends, which lost 5 bases and 5 bases, there was a span of 14 bases. In germline, CDR1 is SGHDT, CDR2 YYEEEE. The CDR3 has 14 amino acids. CDR3 region: CASSRERRRNTIYF. The CDR3 DNA is TGTGCCAGCAGTCGGGAGCGCCGTCGAAACACCATATATTTT.

The count of this clone is one. The gene calls are TRBV30 and TRBJ2-3, with D possibly being TRBD2 (6 bases). CDR1 is GTSNPN, CDR2 SVGIG, per germline (reference sequence). Trimming took off 1 base at V and 4 bases at J, with 12 bases between the two ends. This CDR3 contains 14 residues. The CDR3 sequence is CAWSDLAEADTQYF. As DNA, the CDR3 is TGTGCCTGGAGTGATTTAGCGGAAGCAGATACGCAGTATTTT.

This chain connects TRBV7-8 to TRBJ1-1, with D possibly matching TRBD1 (5 bases). Trimming took 1 base from V and 9 from J, leaving 18 bases between them. The germline gives CDR1 SGHVS, CDR2 FQNEAQ. The length of the CDR3 is 15 residues. The CDR3 region is CASSLVRTTPGKAFF. The CDR3, as DNA: TGTGCCAGCAGCTTAGTCCGAACTACCCCAGGGAAAGCTTTCTTT.

This clone was recorded only once. The chain uses TRBV27 and TRBJ1-5; D might be TRBD1 (6 bases). The CDR3 runs 14 residues. Per the germline V gene, CDR1 is MNHEY and CDR2 is SMNVEV (reference sequence). The germline V and J ends were trimmed by 5 bases and 5 bases, with 13 bases remaining between them. This CDR3 reads CASSPSTGYQPQHF. The DNA for the CDR3 is TGTGCCAGCAGTCCTTCGACAGGCTATCAGCCCCAGCATTTT.

The genes are TRBV2 and TRBJ1-2, with 8 bases aligning to TRBD1. The CDR3 runs to 13 residues. Germline assignment: CDR1 SNHLY and CDR2 FYNNEI. V trimming: 8 bases; J trimming: 7 bases; junction bases outside the gene matches: 9. The CDR3 DNA reads TGTGCCAGCCAAAAGGACAGGGACGTTGGCTACACCTTC. Its translation is CASQKDRDVGYTF. Full variable domain (missing parts from reference TRBV2 and TRBJ1-2): EPEVTQTPSHQVTQMGQEVILRCVPISNHLYFYWYRQILGQKVEFLVSFYNNEISEKSEIFDDQFSVERPDGSNFTLKIRSTKLEDSAMYFCASQKDRDVGYTFGSGTRLTVV.

V and J are TRBV7-9 and TRBJ2-5; 7 positions match TRBD2. CDR1 is SEHNR and CDR2 is FQNEAQ in the germline V gene (reference sequence). The CDR3 contains 18 residues. Trimming took 11 bases from V and 3 from J; bases not matched to a gene: 24. In nucleotides, the CDR3 is TGTGCCCCTGGGGGGGGGAGGCCCACCTCAACAACTAAAGAGACCCAGTACTTC. This encodes CAPGGGRPTSTTKETQYF.

This clone has a single count. This chain uses TRBV7-2 with TRBJ1-2; perhaps TRBD1 as D (5 bases). This CDR3 comprises 16 residues. Trimming cost V 0 bases and J 4 bases, with 15 bases left between them. Germline V gene sequence: CDR1 SGHTA, CDR2 FQGNSA. CDR3 nucleotides: TGTGCCAGCAGCTTAGCGGGCGGTGGGGGGGGCTATGGCTACACCTTC. Translating gives CASSLAGGGGGYGYTF. Looking up the rest from reference TRBV7-2 and TRBJ1-2 gives the full variable domain: GAGVSQSPSNKVTEKGKDVELRCDPISGHTALYWYRQSLGQGLEFLIYFQGNSAPDKSGLPSDRFSAERTGGSVSTLTIQRTQQEDSAVYLCASSLAGGGGGYGYTFGSGTRLTVV.